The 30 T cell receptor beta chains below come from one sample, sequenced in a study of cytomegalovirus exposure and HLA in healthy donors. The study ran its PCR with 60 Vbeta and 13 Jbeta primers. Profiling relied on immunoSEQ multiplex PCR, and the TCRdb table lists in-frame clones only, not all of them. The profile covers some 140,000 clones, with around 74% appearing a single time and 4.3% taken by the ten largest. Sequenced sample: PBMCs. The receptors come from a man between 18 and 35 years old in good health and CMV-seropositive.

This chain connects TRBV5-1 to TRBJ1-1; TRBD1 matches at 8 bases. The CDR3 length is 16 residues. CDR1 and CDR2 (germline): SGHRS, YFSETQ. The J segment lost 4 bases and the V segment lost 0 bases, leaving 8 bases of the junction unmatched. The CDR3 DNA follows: TGCGCCAGCAGCTTGGGCATAATGGGGACAGGCACTGAAGCTTTCTTT. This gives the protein CASSLGIMGTGTEAFF.

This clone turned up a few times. The CDR3 coding sequence is TGTGCCAGCAGCCCCTCCGGGACAGGAAGCAATCAGCCCCAGCATTTT. Translating it yields CASSPSGTGSNQPQHF. The chain carries TRBV7-2 and TRBJ1-5, with TRBD1 matching 8 bases. The CDR3 is 16 amino acids. Germline CDR1 SGHTA, CDR2 FQGNSA. V trimming: 5 bases; J trimming: 1 base; junction bases outside the gene matches: 7.

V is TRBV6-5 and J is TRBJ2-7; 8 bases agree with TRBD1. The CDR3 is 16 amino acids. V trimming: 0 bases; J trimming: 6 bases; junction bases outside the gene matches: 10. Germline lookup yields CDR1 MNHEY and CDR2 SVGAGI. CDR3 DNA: TGTGCCAGCAGTTACTCGACGGGACAGGTCCTTATCGAGCAGTACTTC. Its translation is CASSYSTGQVLIEQYF.

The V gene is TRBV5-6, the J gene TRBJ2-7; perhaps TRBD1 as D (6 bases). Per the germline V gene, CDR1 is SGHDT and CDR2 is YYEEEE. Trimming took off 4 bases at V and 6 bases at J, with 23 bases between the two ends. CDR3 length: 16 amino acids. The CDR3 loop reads CASSPQVRGVLSEQYF. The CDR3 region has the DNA TGTGCCAGCAGCCCCCAGGTCAGGGGAGTTCTATCCGAGCAGTACTTC. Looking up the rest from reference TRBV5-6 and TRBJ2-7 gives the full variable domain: DAGVTQSPTHLIKTRGQQVTLRCSPKSGHDTVSWYQQALGQGPQFIFQYYEEEERQRGNFPDRFSGHQFPNYSSELNVNALLLGDSALYLCASSPQVRGVLSEQYFGPGTRLTVT.

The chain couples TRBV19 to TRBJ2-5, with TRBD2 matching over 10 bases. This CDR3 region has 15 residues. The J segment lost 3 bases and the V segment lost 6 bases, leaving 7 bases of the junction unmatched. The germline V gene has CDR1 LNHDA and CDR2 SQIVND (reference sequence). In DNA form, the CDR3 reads TGTGCCAGTAGAAAAGGGCTAGCGGGGGAAGAGACCCAGTACTTC. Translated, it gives CASRKGLAGEETQYF.

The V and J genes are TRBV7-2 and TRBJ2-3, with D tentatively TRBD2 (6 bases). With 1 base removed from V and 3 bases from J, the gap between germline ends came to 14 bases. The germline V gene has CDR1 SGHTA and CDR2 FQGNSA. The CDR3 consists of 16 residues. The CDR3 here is CASSLGASVLTDTQYF. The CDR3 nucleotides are TGTGCCAGCAGCTTAGGGGCTAGCGTATTAACAGATACGCAGTATTTT.

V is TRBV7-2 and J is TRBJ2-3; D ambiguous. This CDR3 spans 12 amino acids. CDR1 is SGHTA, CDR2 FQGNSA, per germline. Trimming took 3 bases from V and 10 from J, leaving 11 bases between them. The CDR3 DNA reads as TGTGCCAGCAGCTTCCAAGCCTTCGCGCAGTATTTT. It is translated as CASSFQAFAQYF.

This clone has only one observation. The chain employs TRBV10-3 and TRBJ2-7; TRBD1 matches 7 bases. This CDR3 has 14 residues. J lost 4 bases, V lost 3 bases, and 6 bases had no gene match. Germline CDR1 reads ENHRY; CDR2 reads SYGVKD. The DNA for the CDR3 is TGTGCCATCAGTGAAAAGACAGGGTTATACGAGCAGTACTTC. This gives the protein CAISEKTGLYEQYF.

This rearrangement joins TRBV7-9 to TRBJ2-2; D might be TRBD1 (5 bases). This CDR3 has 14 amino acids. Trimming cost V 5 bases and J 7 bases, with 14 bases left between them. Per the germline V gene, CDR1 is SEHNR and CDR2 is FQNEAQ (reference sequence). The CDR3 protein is CASSNPRVDGELFF. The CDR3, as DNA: TGTGCCAGCAGCAATCCCAGGGTTGACGGGGAGCTGTTTTTT.

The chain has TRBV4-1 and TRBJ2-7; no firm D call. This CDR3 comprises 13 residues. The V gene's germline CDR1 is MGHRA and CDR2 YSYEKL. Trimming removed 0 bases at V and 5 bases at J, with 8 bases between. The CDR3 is CASSQDPGHEQYF. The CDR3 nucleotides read TGCGCCAGCAGCCAAGACCCTGGCCACGAGCAGTACTTC.

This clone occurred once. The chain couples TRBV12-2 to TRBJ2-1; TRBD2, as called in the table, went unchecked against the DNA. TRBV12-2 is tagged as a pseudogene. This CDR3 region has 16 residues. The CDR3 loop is CASRSPGLANNNEQFF. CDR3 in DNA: TGTGCAAGTCGCTCTCCGGGACTAGCGAACAACAATGAGCAGTTCTTC.

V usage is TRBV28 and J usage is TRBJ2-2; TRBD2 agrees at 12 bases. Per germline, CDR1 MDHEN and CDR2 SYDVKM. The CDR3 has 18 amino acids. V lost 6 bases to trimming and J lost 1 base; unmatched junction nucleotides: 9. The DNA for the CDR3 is TGTGCCAGCAGCCCCGGGGCTAGCGGGAGGGGGAACACCGGGGAGCTGTTTTTT. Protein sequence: CASSPGASGRGNTGELFF. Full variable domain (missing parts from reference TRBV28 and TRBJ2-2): DVKVTQSSRYLVKRTGEKVFLECVQDMDHENMFWYRQDPGLGLRLIYFSYDVKMKEKGDIPEGYSVSREKKERFSLILESASTNQTSMYLCASSPGASGRGNTGELFFGEGSRLTVL.

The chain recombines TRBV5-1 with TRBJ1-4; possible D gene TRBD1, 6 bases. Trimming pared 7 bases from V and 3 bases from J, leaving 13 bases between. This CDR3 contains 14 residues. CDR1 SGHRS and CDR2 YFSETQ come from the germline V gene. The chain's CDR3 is CASRTGPANEKLFF. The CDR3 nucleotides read TGCGCCAGCCGTACAGGGCCGGCTAATGAAAAACTGTTTTTT.

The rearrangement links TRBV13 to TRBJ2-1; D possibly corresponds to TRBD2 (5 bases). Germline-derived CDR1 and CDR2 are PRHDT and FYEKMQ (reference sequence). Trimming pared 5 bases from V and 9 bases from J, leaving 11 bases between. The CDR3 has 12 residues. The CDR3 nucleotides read TGTGCCAGCAGCCTGGGCGGAGGTGAGCAGTTCTTC. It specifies CASSLGGGEQFF. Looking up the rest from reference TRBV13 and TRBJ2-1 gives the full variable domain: AAGVIQSPRHLIKEKRETATLKCYPIPRHDTVYWYQQGPGQDPQFLISFYEKMQSDKGSIPDRFSAQQFSDYHSELNMSSLELGDSALYFCASSLGGGEQFFGPGTRLTVL.

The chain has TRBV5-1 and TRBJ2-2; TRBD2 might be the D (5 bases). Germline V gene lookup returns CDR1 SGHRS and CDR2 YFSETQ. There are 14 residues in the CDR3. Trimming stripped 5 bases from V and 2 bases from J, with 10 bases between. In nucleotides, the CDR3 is TGCGCCAGCAGAAAAGAGGGAAACACCGGGGAGCTGTTTTTT. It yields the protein CASRKEGNTGELFF.

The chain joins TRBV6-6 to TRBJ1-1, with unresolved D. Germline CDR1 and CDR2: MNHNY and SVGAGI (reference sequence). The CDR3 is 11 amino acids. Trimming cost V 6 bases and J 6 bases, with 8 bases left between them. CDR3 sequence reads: CASSLIAEAFF. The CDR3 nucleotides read TGTGCCAGCAGCCTTATCGCTGAAGCTTTCTTT.

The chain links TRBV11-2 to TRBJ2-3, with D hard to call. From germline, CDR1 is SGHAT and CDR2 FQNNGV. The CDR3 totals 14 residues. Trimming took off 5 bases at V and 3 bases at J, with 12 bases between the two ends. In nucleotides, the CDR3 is TGTGCCAGCAGCCCACCGACGGGTACAGATACGCAGTATTTT. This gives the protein CASSPPTGTDTQYF.

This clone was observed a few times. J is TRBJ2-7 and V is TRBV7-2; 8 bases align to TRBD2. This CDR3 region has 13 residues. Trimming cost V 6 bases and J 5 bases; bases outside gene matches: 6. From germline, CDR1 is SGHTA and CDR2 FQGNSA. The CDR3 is CASRAGAEHEQYF. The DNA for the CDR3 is TGTGCCAGCAGAGCGGGAGCGGAACACGAGCAGTACTTC.

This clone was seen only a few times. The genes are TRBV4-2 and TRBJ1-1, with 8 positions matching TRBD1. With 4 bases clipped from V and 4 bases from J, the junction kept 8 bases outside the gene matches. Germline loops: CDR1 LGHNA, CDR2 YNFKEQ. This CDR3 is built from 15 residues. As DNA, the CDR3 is TGTGCCAGCAGCCTCCGACAGGGGAGCGTCACTGAAGCTTTCTTT. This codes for CASSLRQGSVTEAFF.

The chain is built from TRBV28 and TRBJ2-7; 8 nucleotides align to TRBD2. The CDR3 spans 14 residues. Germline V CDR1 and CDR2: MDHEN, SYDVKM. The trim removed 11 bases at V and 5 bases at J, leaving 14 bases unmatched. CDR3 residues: CAVHESGRKHEQYF. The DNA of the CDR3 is TGTGCCGTACACGAAAGCGGGAGAAAGCACGAGCAGTACTTC.

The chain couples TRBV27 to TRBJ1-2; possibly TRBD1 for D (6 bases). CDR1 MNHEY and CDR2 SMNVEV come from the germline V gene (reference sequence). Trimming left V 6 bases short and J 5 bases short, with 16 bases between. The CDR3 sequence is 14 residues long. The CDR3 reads CASRPVGGAYGYTF. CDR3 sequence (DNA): TGTGCCAGCAGGCCCGTAGGGGGGGCATATGGCTACACCTTC.

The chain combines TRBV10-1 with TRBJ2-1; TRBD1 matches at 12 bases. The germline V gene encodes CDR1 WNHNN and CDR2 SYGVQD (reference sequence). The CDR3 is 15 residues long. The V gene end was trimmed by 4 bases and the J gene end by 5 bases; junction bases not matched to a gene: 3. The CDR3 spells CASSAGQGANNEQFF. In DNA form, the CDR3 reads TGCGCCAGCAGTGCGGGACAGGGGGCGAACAATGAGCAGTTCTTC.

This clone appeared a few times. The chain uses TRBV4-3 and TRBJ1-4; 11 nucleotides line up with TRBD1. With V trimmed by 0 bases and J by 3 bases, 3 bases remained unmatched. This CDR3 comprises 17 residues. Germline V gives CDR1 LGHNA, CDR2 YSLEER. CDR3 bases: TGCGCCAGCAGCCAAGATGGACAGGGGGCGCCTAATGAAAAACTGTTTTTT. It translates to CASSQDGQGAPNEKLFF.

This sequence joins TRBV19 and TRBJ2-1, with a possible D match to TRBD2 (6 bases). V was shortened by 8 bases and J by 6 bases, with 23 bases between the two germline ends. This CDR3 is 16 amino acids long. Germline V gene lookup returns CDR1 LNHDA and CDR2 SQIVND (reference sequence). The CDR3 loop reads CASSLPGDPGRNEQFF. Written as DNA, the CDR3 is TGTGCCAGTTCCCTTCCGGGAGACCCGGGCCGCAATGAGCAGTTCTTC.

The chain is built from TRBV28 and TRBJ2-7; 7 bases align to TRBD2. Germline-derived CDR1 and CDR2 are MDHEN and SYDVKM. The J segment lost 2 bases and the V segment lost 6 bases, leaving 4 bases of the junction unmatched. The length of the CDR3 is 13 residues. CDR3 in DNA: TGTGCCAGCAGGGGCGGGAGTACCTACGAGCAGTACTTC. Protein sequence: CASRGGSTYEQYF.

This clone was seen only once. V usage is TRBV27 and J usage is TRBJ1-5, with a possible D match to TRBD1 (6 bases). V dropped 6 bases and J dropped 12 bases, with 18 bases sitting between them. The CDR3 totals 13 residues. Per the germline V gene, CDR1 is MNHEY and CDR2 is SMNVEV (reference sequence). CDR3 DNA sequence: TGTGCCAGCAGACAGGGCCTCGGGTCGAGCCAGCATTTT. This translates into CASRQGLGSSQHF.

CDR3: CASTYPLTYEQYF. CDR3 nucleotide sequence: TGTGCCAGCACCTACCCCTTAACCTACGAGCAGTACTTC. This rearrangement joins TRBV6-1 to TRBJ2-7; no reliable D call. Germline CDR1 is MNHNS and CDR2 is SASEGT. The length of the CDR3 is 13 residues. Trimming took off 7 bases at V and 2 bases at J, with 12 bases between the two ends.

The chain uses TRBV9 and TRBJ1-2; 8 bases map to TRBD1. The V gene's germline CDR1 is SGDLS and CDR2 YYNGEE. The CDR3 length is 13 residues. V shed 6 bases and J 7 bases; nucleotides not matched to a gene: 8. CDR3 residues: CASTGRGRIGYTF. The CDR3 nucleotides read TGTGCCAGCACCGGCAGGGGGCGCATTGGCTACACCTTC.

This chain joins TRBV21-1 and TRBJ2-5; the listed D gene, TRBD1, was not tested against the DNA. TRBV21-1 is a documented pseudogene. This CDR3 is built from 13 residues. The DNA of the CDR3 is TGTGCCAGCAGCAATACAGGGTGCGAGACCCAGTACTTC. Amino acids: CASSNTGCETQYF.

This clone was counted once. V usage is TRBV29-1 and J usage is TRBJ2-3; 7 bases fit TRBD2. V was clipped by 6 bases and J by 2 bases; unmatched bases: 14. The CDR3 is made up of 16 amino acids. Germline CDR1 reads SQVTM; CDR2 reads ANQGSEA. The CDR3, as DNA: TGCAGCGTCGGGGCGGCCCAGGGAGGGCCCACAGATACGCAGTATTTT. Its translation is CSVGAAQGGPTDTQYF.